One and the same sample provided the 21 T cell receptor beta chains below, sequenced in a study of blood T cells in healthy people across ages. Combining a sample-barcoded 5' primer with a J-beta primer mix, a second PCR ran for roughly 7 to 11 cycles. TCRdb re-derived calls from the 5' RACE reads in MiXCR, one entry per CDR3 protein. The sample shows 700,000 to 1,000,000 distinct CDR3 sequences, roughly 44% of them seen only once. Sequenced input: blood. The receptors shown here come from a man aged 55 to 70 in good health.

The CDR3 protein is CSALRDRAKNIQYF. For the CDR3, the DNA is TGCAGTGCCCTGAGGGACCGGGCCAAAAACATTCAGTACTTC. The chain has TRBV20-1 and TRBJ2-4; either TRBD1 or TRBD2 may fit D (5 bases each). CDR3 length: 14 amino acids. Looked up from germline, CDR1 is DFQATT and CDR2 is SNEGSKA (reference sequence). V shed 6 bases and J shed 1 base, with 13 bases lying between them.

This clonotype was observed many times. This sequence joins TRBV2 and TRBJ2-3; no clear D. Trimming shortened V by 6 bases and J by 2 bases, and 12 bases separated the two germline ends. The CDR3 is 14 amino acids. Germline lookup yields CDR1 SNHLY and CDR2 FYNNEI. CDR3 bases: TGTGCCAGCAGCTCAGTCCCTACCACAGATACGCAGTATTTT. Translation: CASSSVPTTDTQYF.

This clonotype has only a few counts. This chain links TRBV4-3 with TRBJ2-1; tentative D call: TRBD2 (6 bases). The CDR3 has 17 residues. V shed 0 bases and J shed 5 bases, with 17 bases lying between them. In germline, CDR1 is LGHNA, CDR2 YSLEER. DNA of the CDR3: TGCGCCAGCAGCCAAGAGGGCACCGGGAGCTCGAACAATGAGCAGTTCTTC. It yields the protein CASSQEGTGSSNNEQFF.

The genes are TRBV28 and TRBJ2-3; possibly TRBD2 for D (5 bases). V lost 8 bases to trimming and J lost 3 bases, with 24 bases between them. Germline V gives CDR1 MDHEN, CDR2 SYDVKM. This CDR3 has 17 residues. CDR3 nucleotides: TGTGCCAGCTATAAAGGACGGCCATTAAGAGGGACAGATACGCAGTATTTT. Translated, it gives CASYKGRPLRGTDTQYF.

This clonotype was seen repeatedly, ten times or more. This chain uses TRBV28 with TRBJ2-5; 8 bases align to TRBD2. This CDR3 is built from 16 residues. The germline gives CDR1 MDHEN, CDR2 SYDVKM. V lost 6 bases and J lost 1; bases outside the gene matches: 10. CDR3: CASRFDGGALQETQYF. The CDR3 region has the DNA TGTGCCAGCAGGTTCGACGGGGGGGCTCTCCAAGAGACCCAGTACTTC.

This clonotype was recorded a few times. This chain uses TRBV29-1 with TRBJ2-2, with unresolved D. The CDR3 loop spans 12 amino acids. CDR1 is SQVTM and CDR2 is ANQGSEA in the germline V gene. Between the trimmed V and J ends, which lost 3 bases and 5 bases, there was a span of 7 bases. This chain's CDR3 is CSVETGTGELFF. The CDR3 DNA is TGCAGCGTTGAGACCGGGACCGGGGAGCTGTTTTTT.

The V and J genes are TRBV6-2 or TRBV6-3 and TRBJ1-2; unclear D gene. The CDR3 consists of 12 residues. Germline CDR1 is MNHEY and CDR2 is SVGEGT. V lost 5 bases, J lost 4 bases, and 8 bases lay in between. CDR3 sequence: CASSTDFYGYTF. CDR3 coding DNA: TGTGCCAGCAGTACGGACTTCTATGGCTACACCTTC.

This clonotype was observed a few times. The gene calls are TRBV28 and TRBJ1-1; TRBD1 might be the D (5 bases). The germline V gene has CDR1 MDHEN and CDR2 SYDVKM. The V end was cut by 2 bases, the J end by 7 bases, with 8 bases between. The CDR3 sequence is 12 residues long. The CDR3 loop is CASSLQGLEAFF. In DNA, the CDR3 is TGTGCCAGCAGTTTACAGGGTCTTGAAGCTTTCTTT.

This chain links TRBV5-1 with TRBJ2-7; 9 bases are a match to TRBD1. Germline V gene data show CDR1 as SGHRS and CDR2 as YFSETQ. The CDR3 is 14 amino acids. Unmatched junction bases numbered 6, after V lost 3 bases and J lost 5 bases. CDR3 nucleotide sequence: TGCGCCAGCAGCTCCGGGACAGGGAACAACGAGCAGTACTTC. Its protein is CASSSGTGNNEQYF.

The chain recombines TRBV6-2 or TRBV6-3 with TRBJ2-1; perhaps TRBD1 as D (5 bases). The ends were cut back, 6 bases at V and 7 bases at J, with 19 bases in the middle. The CDR3 has 15 residues. Per the germline V gene, CDR1 is MNHEY and CDR2 is SVGEGT. DNA for the CDR3: TGTGCCAGCAGCAGAGGAACAGGAGCCCTGAATGAGCAGTTCTTC. This sequence encodes CASSRGTGALNEQFF.

The chain has TRBV7-9 and TRBJ2-7, with D tentatively TRBD1 (5 bases). Per germline, CDR1 SEHNR and CDR2 FQNEAQ (reference sequence). V was trimmed by 3 bases and J by 3 bases, leaving 12 bases between them. This CDR3 spans 14 amino acids. CDR3 nucleotides: TGTGCCAGCAGCTTTGGACATCCGAGCTACGAGCAGTACTTC. This codes for CASSFGHPSYEQYF. Filled out from reference TRBV7-9 and TRBJ2-7, the complete variable domain reads DTGVSQNPRHKITKRGQNVTFRCDPISEHNRLYWYRQTLGQGPEFLTYFQNEAQLEKSRLLSDRFSAERPKGSFSTLEIQRTEQGDSAMYLCASSFGHPSYEQYFGPGTRLTVT.

On this clonotype itself: The junction and the germline gene differ at one end; a read error may be behind it. CDR3 in amino acids: CAGSSPSGYSDTEAFF. CDR3 sequence (DNA): TGTGCCGGCAGCTCCCCATCCGGTTACTCGGACACTGAAGCTTTCTTT. The V and J genes are TRBV7-8 and TRBJ1-1; no clear D gene. The CDR3 extends over 16 amino acids. From germline, CDR1 is SGHVS and CDR2 FQNEAQ.

This clonotype came up a few times. This chain connects TRBV20-1 to TRBJ2-4, with no clear D. Germline CDR1 and CDR2: DFQATT and SNEGSKA (reference sequence). This CDR3 has 12 amino acids. The V end was cut by 3 bases, the J end by 13 bases, with 16 bases between. CDR3 loop: CSASRPSVEQYF. The DNA for the CDR3 is TGCAGTGCTAGTCGGCCCTCGGTGGAGCAGTACTTC.

This clonotype was found a few times. The J gene is TRBJ1-1, the V gene TRBV29-1; D remains ambiguous. CDR3 length: 13 amino acids. Germline CDR1 is SQVTM and CDR2 is ANQGSEA. V was cut by 5 bases and J by 0 bases, with 10 bases left in between. This chain's CDR3 is CSVMDGMNTEAFF. DNA of the CDR3: TGCAGCGTTATGGACGGCATGAACACTGAAGCTTTCTTT.

About this clonotype itself: Its ends do not fully match the called genes, so a read error is possible. The chain recombines TRBV5-1 with TRBJ2-1; D might be TRBD2 (5 bases). The CDR3 length is 13 residues. Germline CDR1 SGHRS, CDR2 YFSETQ. The CDR3 region is CASSSPTNYEQFF. The CDR3 region has the DNA TGCGCTAGCAGCTCCCCGACTAATTATGAGCAGTTCTTC.

V and J are TRBV20-1 and TRBJ2-5; 11 bases agree with TRBD2. The germline V gene encodes CDR1 DFQATT and CDR2 SNEGSKA (reference sequence). Trimming cost V 0 bases and J 4 bases; bases outside gene matches: 7. The CDR3 runs to 16 residues. In DNA form, the CDR3 reads TGCAGTGCTAGAGATGGGACTAGCGGAGATAGAGAGACCCAGTACTTC. Its protein product is CSARDGTSGDRETQYF.

The chain couples TRBV27 to TRBJ2-2; TRBD2 might be the D (6 bases). This CDR3 region has 16 residues. Germline CDR1 and CDR2: MNHEY and SMNVEV (reference sequence). The V and J ends lost 6 bases and 0 bases respectively, with 14 bases between them. CDR3 protein: CASRRAGVTNTGELFF. The CDR3 bases are TGTGCCAGCAGACGAGCGGGTGTGACGAACACCGGGGAGCTGTTTTTT.

This clonotype showed up just once. The chain uses TRBV20-1 and TRBJ1-5; D gene uncertain. Trimming cost V 5 bases and J 0 bases, with 11 bases left between them. Germline values: CDR1 DFQATT, CDR2 SNEGSKA (reference sequence). The CDR3 has 14 residues. The CDR3 DNA reads as TGCAGTGCTTCTGCGGGGTTTAGCAATCAGCCCCAGCATTTT. The encoded protein is CSASAGFSNQPQHF.

This clonotype has just a few counts. The chain employs TRBV20-1 and TRBJ1-2, with TRBD1 identical over 8 bases. The V segment lost 6 bases and the J segment 5 bases; nucleotides outside the gene matches: 8. This CDR3 region has 13 residues. Germline V gene lookup returns CDR1 DFQATT and CDR2 SNEGSKA (reference sequence). The CDR3 DNA reads as TGCAGTGCAACCGGACAGGGCTTTTATGGCTACACCTTC. It is translated as CSATGQGFYGYTF.

The table lists this clonotype with a few counts. This chain joins TRBV3-1 and TRBJ2-3; D unresolved. Germline CDR1 LGHDT, CDR2 YNNKEL (reference sequence). V lost 0 bases, J lost 8 bases, and 12 bases lay in between. The length of the CDR3 is 14 residues. CDR3 region: CASSQDFSPATQYF. The CDR3 coding sequence is TGTGCCAGCAGCCAAGATTTCTCGCCGGCTACGCAGTATTTT.

In this sample, this clonotype turned up a few times. This chain links TRBV7-2 with TRBJ2-7; 7 bases align to TRBD2. Germline assignment: CDR1 SGHTA and CDR2 FQGNSA. The CDR3 has 15 residues. Losses at the gene ends were 5 bases for V and 6 bases for J; bases not matched to a gene: 13. CDR3 residues: CASSPMGGGLGEQYF. CDR3 bases: TGTGCCAGCAGCCCTATGGGGGGGGGTCTCGGCGAGCAGTACTTC.